These T cell receptor beta chains were read from a single sample in a study of T-cell memory formation after mild COVID-19. TCRdb fed the 5' RACE reads into MiXCR, producing one record per CDR3 protein. The sample consists of about 180,000 distinct CDR3 sequences, about a fifth of them appearing once. Sequences were obtained from PBMCs or a T cell subset sorted from them (not recorded which). The receptors here all came from a man between 18 and 29 years old who had mild COVID-19 (a few samples of this study predate the infection). Cell type and time point are not known. The conserved cysteine and the conserved F or W are not part of the CDR3 here. A D gene is named only where the DNA matches it firmly.

cdr3_length,v_call,d_call,cdr3_aa
13,TRBV5-1,TRBD2,ASSLDASGQETQY
13,TRBV24-1,.,ATSDPRQAEETQY
14,TRBV5-6,.,ASSLAGSGTYNEQF
13,TRBV5-4,.,ASSPSGRGGETQY
15,TRBV7-9,.,ASSNKRGVIVGNTIY
12,TRBV20-1,TRBD2,SATSGGAAYEQY
12,TRBV15,TRBD1,ATSRDRGQETQY
12,TRBV5-1,.,ASSRVAAYNEQF
13,TRBV7-2,TRBD1,ASSLVQGAGAEQY
13,TRBV10-3,.,AISESGTGAVEQY
10,TRBV12-3/TRBV12-4,.,ASRRLNTEAF
13,TRBV5-1,.,ASSLERTSTDTQY
12,TRBV5-1,TRBD1,ASSLAGQVHGLY
12,TRBV24-1,.,ATSDSSGAGEQY
12,TRBV7-2,TRBD1,ASSTTGLNYGYT
13,TRBV7-6,.,ASSQTGRGNREAF
13,TRBV29-1,TRBD2,SVEPSGGEGDTQY
11,TRBV6-1,TRBD1,ASRIQGAGELF
16,TRBV7-9,.,ASSLLTYGTPITDTQY
13,TRBV29-1,TRBD2,SVAGTSGFQETQY
11,TRBV12-3/TRBV12-4,.,ANQDGDHNEQF
11,TRBV7-9,.,ASSLAGLFQAF
12,TRBV20-1,.,SAIKSRVLYEQY
13,TRBV7-2,TRBD1,ASNQGVSYYNEQF
12,TRBV3-1,TRBD1,ASSQTGYKNIQY
13,TRBV5-5,TRBD1,ASSPGQYSNQPQH
12,TRBV7-9,TRBD1,ASSSLDRGYEQY
11,TRBV20-1,.,SARTEYNSPLH
14,TRBV9,TRBD2,ASSVGNSGGQETQY
11,TRBV7-7,.,ASSLLENTEAF
12,TRBV5-1,TRBD1,ASSPTGDAETQY
15,TRBV6-5,TRBD1,ASSLTSGTGVGETQY
11,TRBV5-5,.,ASSFEDQETQY
12,TRBV20-1,TRBD2,SARDMRGGETQY
19,TRBV7-2,.,ASSLVDLLWDTDVSGNTIY
13,TRBV12-3/TRBV12-4,TRBD1,ASSLGQGMNTEAF
12,TRBV7-2,TRBD1,ASSTTTGAGTQY
13,TRBV11-2,.,ASSNLGQGGHEQY
14,TRBV5-6,TRBD1,ASSLYGDRANYGYT
12,TRBV7-2,.,ASSLRGTQETQY
13,TRBV5-1,.,ASSLANAGTGELF
11,TRBV7-2,.,ASSLFGANVLT
10,TRBV7-9,.,ASSPIQDTQY
11,TRBV18,.,ASSTNRDTEAF
11,TRBV30,.,AWSLPGPHEQY
11,TRBV2,TRBD1,ASKKGAGETQY
14,TRBV5-8,TRBD2,ASSLGLAVTTDTQY
14,TRBV9,TRBD2,ASSALAGKNTGELF
11,TRBV4-2,.,ASSQETRSPQY
13,TRBV4-2,.,ASSQGPKNNEKLF
11,TRBV9,.,ASSVHSQETQY
14,TRBV4-1,TRBD2,ASSQASGGQSYEQY
17,TRBV28,.,ASSSQTPKDGALGDTQY
14,TRBV5-1,.,ASSLYPGLDTGELF
11,TRBV19,.,ASSIIRNQPQH
14,TRBV4-2,.,ASSQGEGGVADTQY
10,TRBV2,.,ASSPSNEKLF
15,TRBV7-2,TRBD2,ASSRRTSGDRTDTQY
11,TRBV12-3/TRBV12-4,TRBD2,ASSLSKRGEQF
10,TRBV12-3/TRBV12-4,.,ASTLRGEKLF